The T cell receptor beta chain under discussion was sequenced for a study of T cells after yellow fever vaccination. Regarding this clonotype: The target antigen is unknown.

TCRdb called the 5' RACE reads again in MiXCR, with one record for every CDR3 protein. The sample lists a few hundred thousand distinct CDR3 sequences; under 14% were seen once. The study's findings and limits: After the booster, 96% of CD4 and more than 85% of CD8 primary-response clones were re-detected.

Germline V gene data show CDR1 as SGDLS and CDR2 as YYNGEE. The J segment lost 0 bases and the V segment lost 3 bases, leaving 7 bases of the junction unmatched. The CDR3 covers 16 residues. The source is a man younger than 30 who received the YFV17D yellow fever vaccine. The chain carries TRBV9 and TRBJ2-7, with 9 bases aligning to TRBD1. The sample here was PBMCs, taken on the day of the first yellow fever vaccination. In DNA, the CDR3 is TGTGCCAGCAGCGGGCCCCGGGACAGGGTCTCCTACGAGCAGTACGTC. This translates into CASSGPRDRVSYEQYV.